A selection of T cell receptor beta chains follows, all from one sample in a study of T-cell reconstitution after alpha-beta-depleted transplantation in children. MiXCR, run by TCRdb on the PCR reads, gives a single entry per CDR3 protein. The data show roughly 300,000 distinct CDR3 sequences, around 10% seen once. The input for sequencing was peripheral blood, taken 180 days after TCRalphabeta/CD19-depleted stem cell transplant. The origin of the receptors is a male patient between 2 and 10 years old who had a stem cell transplant for chronic granulomatous disease, so the T cells may come from the graft donor. CDR3s include the opening cysteine and the closing phenylalanine or tryptophan. Each record gives: CDR3 protein, CDR3 DNA, clone size, D gene, V gene, CDR3 length, J gene. The D gene is left open where the match is weak. Not every row has a clone size; where given, it reads once, few, many or a size class.

CDR3aa: CASDAGVGWELFF
CDR3nt: TGTGCCAGCGACGCGGGGGTGGGCTGGGAGCTGTTTTTT
abundance: many
d_gene: TRBD2
v_gene: TRBV12-3/TRBV12-4
len: 13
j_gene: TRBJ2-2

CDR3aa: CASSVVPIIANTGELFF
CDR3nt: TGTGCCAGCAGCGTAGTCCCGATCATCGCGAACACCGGGGAGCTGTTTTTT
abundance: many
d_gene: NA
v_gene: TRBV9
len: 17
j_gene: TRBJ2-2

CDR3aa: CASSFRQVSEQYF
CDR3nt: TGTGCCAGCAGTTTTCGACAGGTTTCCGAGCAGTACTTC
abundance: once
d_gene: NA
v_gene: TRBV12-3/TRBV12-4
len: 13
j_gene: TRBJ2-7

CDR3aa: CASSVDSQLRYF
CDR3nt: TGTGCCAGCAGCGTAGACAGCCAACTTCGGTATTTT
abundance: NA
d_gene: NA
v_gene: TRBV9
len: 12
j_gene: TRBJ2-3

CDR3aa: CASSFWGTSGNIQYF
CDR3nt: TGCGCCAGCAGCTTTTGGGGGACGTCCGGAAACATTCAGTACTTC
abundance: many
d_gene: NA
v_gene: TRBV5-1
len: 15
j_gene: TRBJ2-4

CDR3aa: CAIRDTGTRDTYEQYF
CDR3nt: TGTGCCATCAGAGACACCGGGACAAGAGACACCTACGAGCAGTACTTC
abundance: many
d_gene: NA
v_gene: TRBV10-3
len: 16
j_gene: TRBJ2-7

CDR3aa: CASSLDIAGGQAYEQYF
CDR3nt: TGCGCCAGCAGCTTGGATATAGCGGGGGGGCAAGCCTACGAGCAGTACTTC
abundance: many
d_gene: TRBD2
v_gene: TRBV5-1
len: 17
j_gene: TRBJ2-7

CDR3aa: CAWSGGGELFF
CDR3nt: TGTGCCTGGAGTGGGGGCGGGGAGCTGTTTTTT
abundance: many
d_gene: NA
v_gene: TRBV30
len: 11
j_gene: TRBJ2-2

CDR3aa: CASSRLAGQHTDTQYF
CDR3nt: TGTGCCAGCAGCCGACTAGCGGGGCAACACACAGATACGCAGTATTTT
abundance: many
d_gene: TRBD2
v_gene: TRBV12-3/TRBV12-4
len: 16
j_gene: TRBJ2-3

CDR3aa: CASSLVAGGPAGELFF
CDR3nt: TGTGCCAGCAGCTTAGTTGCGGGGGGCCCTGCCGGGGAGCTGTTTTTT
abundance: few
d_gene: TRBD2
v_gene: TRBV7-9
len: 16
j_gene: TRBJ2-2

CDR3aa: CASSLEFAGMFDEQFF
CDR3nt: TGTGCCAGCAGTTTAGAGTTTGCGGGGATGTTCGATGAGCAGTTCTTC
abundance: many
d_gene: NA
v_gene: TRBV27
len: 16
j_gene: TRBJ2-1

CDR3aa: CASSLGQGYTDEQFF
CDR3nt: TGTGCCAGCAGCCTCGGACAGGGGTATACCGATGAGCAGTTCTTC
abundance: NA
d_gene: TRBD1
v_gene: TRBV7-8
len: 15
j_gene: TRBJ2-1

CDR3aa: CASSLADIGDGYTF
CDR3nt: TGCGCCAGCAGCTTGGCTGATATAGGAGATGGCTACACCTTC
abundance: many
d_gene: NA
v_gene: TRBV5-1
len: 14
j_gene: TRBJ1-2

CDR3aa: CASSFSSHSYEQYF
CDR3nt: TGCGCCAGCAGCTTCAGCAGCCATTCCTACGAGCAGTACTTC
abundance: many
d_gene: NA
v_gene: TRBV5-1
len: 14
j_gene: TRBJ2-7

CDR3aa: CASSSRTLYNEQFF
CDR3nt: TGTGCCAGCAGCTCTCGGACTCTCTACAATGAGCAGTTCTTC
abundance: many
d_gene: NA
v_gene: TRBV5-5
len: 14
j_gene: TRBJ2-1

CDR3aa: CASSTDMAPYNEQFF
CDR3nt: TGTGCCAGCAGCACCGATATGGCACCCTACAATGAGCAGTTCTTC
abundance: many
d_gene: NA
v_gene: TRBV5-6
len: 15
j_gene: TRBJ2-1

CDR3aa: CAGSWTGGTGELFF
CDR3nt: TGTGCCGGCAGCTGGACAGGGGGCACCGGGGAGCTGTTTTTT
abundance: many
d_gene: TRBD1
v_gene: TRBV7-9
len: 14
j_gene: TRBJ2-2

CDR3aa: CSGVAGAFDEQFF
CDR3nt: TGCAGCGGTGTAGCGGGAGCGTTTGATGAGCAGTTCTTC
abundance: many
d_gene: TRBD2
v_gene: TRBV29-1
len: 13
j_gene: TRBJ2-1

CDR3aa: CSAAGPTGLSTDTQYF
CDR3nt: TGCAGCGCCGCCGGGCCTACAGGGTTAAGCACAGATACGCAGTATTTT
abundance: many
d_gene: NA
v_gene: TRBV29-1
len: 16
j_gene: TRBJ2-3

CDR3aa: CASSFMVGLAGGETQYF
CDR3nt: TGTGCCAGCAGTTTCATGGTAGGGCTAGCGGGAGGTGAGACCCAGTACTTC
abundance: few
d_gene: TRBD2
v_gene: TRBV12-3/TRBV12-4
len: 17
j_gene: TRBJ2-5

CDR3aa: CASSLTGGPREQFF
CDR3nt: TGTGCCAGCAGTCTAACGGGAGGGCCGCGGGAGCAGTTCTTC
abundance: many
d_gene: TRBD2
v_gene: TRBV7-9
len: 14
j_gene: TRBJ2-1

CDR3aa: CASSLVRGVSTDTQYF
CDR3nt: TGTGCCAGCAGCTTAGTTCGGGGGGTTAGCACAGATACGCAGTATTTT
abundance: many
d_gene: TRBD2
v_gene: TRBV7-9
len: 16
j_gene: TRBJ2-3

CDR3aa: CAIDNPDWDSYEQYF
CDR3nt: TGTGCCATCGACAACCCGGACTGGGACTCCTACGAGCAGTACTTC
abundance: many
d_gene: NA
v_gene: TRBV7-9
len: 15
j_gene: TRBJ2-7

CDR3aa: CASSFQVRTGELFF
CDR3nt: TGTGCCAGCAGTTTTCAGGTTCGAACCGGGGAGCTGTTTTTT
abundance: many
d_gene: NA
v_gene: TRBV27
len: 14
j_gene: TRBJ2-2

CDR3aa: CSARKGYNSPLHF
CDR3nt: TGCAGTGCTAGAAAGGGCTATAATTCACCCCTCCACTTT
abundance: many
d_gene: NA
v_gene: TRBV20-1
len: 13
j_gene: TRBJ1-6

CDR3aa: CASSQVGTGNTEAFF
CDR3nt: TGTGCCAGCAGCCAAGTGGGGACGGGGAACACTGAAGCTTTCTTT
abundance: many
d_gene: NA
v_gene: TRBV4-2
len: 15
j_gene: TRBJ1-1

CDR3aa: CASRMDRGQPQHF
CDR3nt: TGTGCCAGCAGGATGGATCGGGGCCAGCCCCAGCATTTT
abundance: many
d_gene: NA
v_gene: TRBV6-2/TRBV6-3
len: 13
j_gene: TRBJ1-5

CDR3aa: CASSSPGQGVVTEAFF
CDR3nt: TGTGCCAGCAGCTCTCCTGGACAGGGCGTGGTCACTGAAGCTTTCTTT
abundance: many
d_gene: TRBD1
v_gene: TRBV7-3
len: 16
j_gene: TRBJ1-1

CDR3aa: CASSFADRGDIQYF
CDR3nt: TGTGCCAGCAGTTTTGCTGACAGGGGTGACATTCAGTACTTC
abundance: many
d_gene: TRBD1
v_gene: TRBV12-3/TRBV12-4
len: 14
j_gene: TRBJ2-4

CDR3aa: CASNGNTIYF
CDR3nt: TGTGCCAGCAATGGAAACACCATATATTTT
abundance: many
d_gene: NA
v_gene: TRBV28
len: 10
j_gene: TRBJ1-3

CDR3aa: CSARDDLAGGRNEQFF
CDR3nt: TGCAGTGCTAGAGATGACCTAGCGGGGGGCCGAAATGAGCAGTTCTTC
abundance: many
d_gene: TRBD2
v_gene: TRBV20-1
len: 16
j_gene: TRBJ2-1

CDR3aa: CASSRTGTGETETQYF
CDR3nt: TGTGCCAGCAGCCGAACCGGGACAGGGGAGACGGAGACCCAGTACTTC
abundance: many
d_gene: TRBD1
v_gene: TRBV7-9
len: 16
j_gene: TRBJ2-5

CDR3aa: CASSYPGSSDTQYF
CDR3nt: TGTGCCAGCAGTTATCCGGGTTCCTCAGATACGCAGTATTTT
abundance: many
d_gene: NA
v_gene: TRBV6-2/TRBV6-3
len: 14
j_gene: TRBJ2-3

CDR3aa: CASSQVGFFHTDTQYF
CDR3nt: TGTGCCAGCAGCCAAGTGGGATTCTTCCACACAGATACGCAGTATTTT
abundance: few
d_gene: NA
v_gene: TRBV14
len: 16
j_gene: TRBJ2-3

CDR3aa: CASSLSGNLPPYNEQFF
CDR3nt: TGTGCCAGCAGCCTTAGCGGGAACTTGCCCCCCTACAATGAGCAGTTCTTC
abundance: few
d_gene: TRBD2
v_gene: TRBV3-1
len: 17
j_gene: TRBJ2-1

CDR3aa: CASSQDGAGTDTQYF
CDR3nt: TGTGCCAGCAGCCAAGACGGGGCGGGCACAGATACGCAGTATTTT
abundance: many
d_gene: NA
v_gene: TRBV4-2
len: 15
j_gene: TRBJ2-3

CDR3aa: CSVEEGQGDIQYF
CDR3nt: TGCAGCGTTGAAGAGGGGCAGGGGGACATTCAGTACTTC
abundance: many
d_gene: TRBD1
v_gene: TRBV29-1
len: 13
j_gene: TRBJ2-4